Each of the 2 T cell receptor beta chains below was sequenced from the same sample in a study of shared clonotypes between healthy human individuals. Selected positively for CCR7 and CD45RO-negative, naive CD8 cells excluded terminally differentiated effector memory CD45RA+ cells. Sequenced by immunoSEQ multiplex PCR; TCRdb stores in-frame clones only, minus some. The sample carries approximately 600,000 clones, 85% to 95% recorded once. The sequencing sample was made of naive CD8+ T cells sorted from blood. The source of these receptors is a woman aged 25 to 39 in good health.

The chain couples TRBV7-9 to TRBJ2-7; possibly TRBD2 for D (6 bases). V dropped 5 bases and J dropped 2 bases, with 13 bases sitting between them. CDR1 SEHNR and CDR2 FQNEAQ come from the germline V gene (reference sequence). This CDR3 is built from 14 residues. The CDR3, as DNA: TGTGCCAGCAGCGCGCGGGACGGCACCTACGAGCAGTACTTC. Translation gives CASSARDGTYEQYF.

The chain carries TRBV11-1 and TRBJ2-1; no firm D call. V was cut by 0 bases and J by 8 bases, with 8 bases left in between. The V gene's germline CDR1 is SGHAT and CDR2 FQDESV (reference sequence). The length of the CDR3 is 13 residues. The CDR3 bases are TGTGCCAGCAGCTTAGCGGCCCGGTATGAGCAGTTCTTC. Translation gives CASSLAARYEQFF.